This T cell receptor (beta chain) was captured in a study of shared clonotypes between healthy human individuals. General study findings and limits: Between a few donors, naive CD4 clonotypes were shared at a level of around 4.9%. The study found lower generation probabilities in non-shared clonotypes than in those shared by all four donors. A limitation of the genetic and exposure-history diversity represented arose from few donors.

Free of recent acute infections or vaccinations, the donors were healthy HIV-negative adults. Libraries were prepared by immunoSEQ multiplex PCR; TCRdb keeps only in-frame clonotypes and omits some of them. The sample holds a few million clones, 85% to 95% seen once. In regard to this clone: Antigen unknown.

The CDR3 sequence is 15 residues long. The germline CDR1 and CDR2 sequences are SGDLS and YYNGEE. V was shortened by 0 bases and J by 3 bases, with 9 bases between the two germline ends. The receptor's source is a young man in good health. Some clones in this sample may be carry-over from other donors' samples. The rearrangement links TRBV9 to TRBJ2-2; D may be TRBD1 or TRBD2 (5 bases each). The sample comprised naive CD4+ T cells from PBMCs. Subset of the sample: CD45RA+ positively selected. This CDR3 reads CASSVVRGDTGELFF. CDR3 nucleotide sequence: TGTGCCAGCAGCGTAGTGAGGGGAGACACCGGGGAGCTGTTTTTT.